The rows below give T cell receptor beta chains drawn from one sample of a study of blood T cell repertoires in COVID-19. Here immunoSEQ multiplex PCR was the method, and the copy in TCRdb shows in-frame clones only, minus some. The table shows fewer than 200,000 clones, with roughly 87% occurring only once. The sequenced sample consisted of peripheral blood. These receptors all stem from a man between 18 and 29 years old who had recovered from COVID-19. CDR3s include the opening cysteine and the closing phenylalanine or tryptophan. Fields, in order: clone size, J gene, V gene, D gene, CDR3 protein, CDR3 DNA. The D gene is left open where the match is weak. Some rows have no size entry. The others give once, few or many, or a class for an expanded clone.

abundance: NA; j_gene: TRBJ1-1; v_gene: TRBV10-3; d_gene: NA; CDR3aa: CAISDRGGNTEAFF; CDR3nt: TGTGCCATCAGTGATCGGGGGGGTAACACTGAAGCTTTCTTT
abundance: NA; j_gene: TRBJ2-7; v_gene: TRBV5-6; d_gene: NA; CDR3aa: CASSSRVYEQYF; CDR3nt: TGTGCCAGCAGCAGCAGGGTCTACGAGCAGTACTTC
abundance: NA; j_gene: TRBJ2-7; v_gene: TRBV7-3; d_gene: TRBD1; CDR3aa: CASSLAPTGSYEQYF; CDR3nt: TGTGCCAGCAGCTTAGCGCCGACAGGGAGCTACGAGCAGTACTTC
abundance: NA; j_gene: TRBJ2-7; v_gene: TRBV5-6; d_gene: NA; CDR3aa: CASSLIGVEQYF; CDR3nt: TGTGCCAGCAGCTTGATAGGGGTCGAGCAGTACTTC
abundance: NA; j_gene: TRBJ2-1; v_gene: TRBV11-3; d_gene: NA; CDR3aa: CASSLSYLNEQFF; CDR3nt: TGTGCCAGCAGCTTATCGTATCTCAATGAGCAGTTCTTC
abundance: NA; j_gene: TRBJ2-7; v_gene: TRBV7-2; d_gene: NA; CDR3aa: CASSTGRDRTYEQYF; CDR3nt: TGTGCCAGCAGCACCGGGAGGGACAGAACCTACGAGCAGTACTTC
abundance: few; j_gene: TRBJ2-7; v_gene: TRBV13; d_gene: NA; CDR3aa: CASSPGSYYEQYF; CDR3nt: TGTGCCAGCAGCCCAGGATCTTACTACGAGCAGTACTTC
abundance: few; j_gene: TRBJ2-1; v_gene: TRBV7-8; d_gene: TRBD1; CDR3aa: CASSYWTGGQFF; CDR3nt: TGTGCCAGCAGCTATTGGACAGGTGGACAGTTCTTC
abundance: NA; j_gene: TRBJ2-5; v_gene: TRBV5-1; d_gene: NA; CDR3aa: CASSLEGRGMVETQYF; CDR3nt: TGCGCCAGCAGCTTGGAAGGCCGAGGGATGGTGGAGACCCAGTACTTC
abundance: NA; j_gene: TRBJ2-5; v_gene: TRBV3-1/TRBV3-2; d_gene: NA; CDR3aa: CASSQEGGGAAWETQYF; CDR3nt: TGTGCCAGCAGCCAAGAAGGAGGGGGGGCCGCCTGGGAGACCCAGTACTTC
abundance: few; j_gene: TRBJ2-5; v_gene: TRBV29-1; d_gene: TRBD1; CDR3aa: CSVEVPYRGPAQYF; CDR3nt: TGCAGCGTTGAAGTCCCTTACAGGGGGCCAGCCCAGTACTTC
abundance: once; j_gene: TRBJ2-7; v_gene: TRBV6-1; d_gene: NA; CDR3aa: CASSSPPPDEQYF; CDR3nt: TGTGCCAGCAGTTCTCCCCCCCCCGACGAGCAGTACTTC
abundance: NA; j_gene: TRBJ2-5; v_gene: TRBV29-1; d_gene: NA; CDR3aa: CSAGQSGGGPETQYF; CDR3nt: TGCAGCGCCGGGCAGAGTGGAGGGGGCCCAGAGACCCAGTACTTC
abundance: NA; j_gene: TRBJ2-7; v_gene: TRBV27; d_gene: TRBD1; CDR3aa: CASSQSRDSFKYF; CDR3nt: TGTGCCAGCAGTCAGTCCCGGGACAGTTTTAAGTACTTC
abundance: NA; j_gene: TRBJ2-3; v_gene: TRBV9; d_gene: TRBD2; CDR3aa: CASSNTLAGGLDTQYF; CDR3nt: TGTGCCAGCAGCAACACACTAGCGGGAGGCTTAGATACGCAGTATTTT
abundance: NA; j_gene: TRBJ1-5; v_gene: TRBV5-1; d_gene: NA; CDR3aa: CASSLGGSLNQPQHF; CDR3nt: TGCGCCAGCAGCTTGGGGGGCAGCCTCAATCAGCCCCAGCATTTT
abundance: NA; j_gene: TRBJ2-1; v_gene: TRBV10-3; d_gene: NA; CDR3aa: CAISEGSGRYNEQFF; CDR3nt: TGTGCCATCAGTGAGGGGTCGGGAAGGTACAATGAGCAGTTCTTC
abundance: NA; j_gene: TRBJ1-6; v_gene: TRBV2; d_gene: NA; CDR3aa: CASSTGSGRSPLHF; CDR3nt: TGTGCCAGCAGTACAGGGTCAGGGCGGTCACCCCTCCACTTT
abundance: NA; j_gene: TRBJ2-6; v_gene: TRBV7-6; d_gene: NA; CDR3aa: CASSLERHGWAGANVLTF; CDR3nt: TGTGCCAGCAGCTTAGAGAGACACGGATGGGCTGGGGCCAACGTCCTGACTTTC
abundance: NA; j_gene: TRBJ2-7; v_gene: TRBV7-2; d_gene: TRBD2; CDR3aa: CASSLVQVGLAHYEQYF; CDR3nt: TGTGCCAGCAGCTTAGTTCAGGTCGGACTAGCCCACTACGAGCAGTACTTC
abundance: NA; j_gene: TRBJ2-7; v_gene: TRBV3-1/TRBV3-2; d_gene: NA; CDR3aa: CASSQDLIGAGESYEQYF; CDR3nt: TGTGCCAGCAGCCAAGATCTTATTGGGGCAGGGGAATCCTACGAGCAGTACTTC
abundance: NA; j_gene: TRBJ1-2; v_gene: TRBV4-2; d_gene: TRBD1; CDR3aa: CASSQDRGRGPNYGYTF; CDR3nt: TGTGCCAGCAGCCAAGATAGGGGCAGGGGGCCCAACTATGGCTACACCTTC
abundance: NA; j_gene: TRBJ1-2; v_gene: TRBV12-3/TRBV12-4; d_gene: NA; CDR3aa: CASSLGRNYGYTF; CDR3nt: TGTGCCAGCAGTTTGGGCAGGAACTATGGCTACACCTTC
abundance: NA; j_gene: TRBJ1-2; v_gene: TRBV4-3; d_gene: TRBD1; CDR3aa: CASSQDLGQAYGYTF; CDR3nt: TGCGCCAGCAGCCAAGATCTAGGACAGGCTTATGGCTACACCTTC
abundance: NA; j_gene: TRBJ1-1; v_gene: TRBV3-1/TRBV3-2; d_gene: NA; CDR3aa: CASSNRPAGTEAFF; CDR3nt: TGTGCCAGCAGCAATCGACCCGCGGGCACTGAAGCTTTCTTT
abundance: NA; j_gene: TRBJ2-3; v_gene: TRBV29-1; d_gene: NA; CDR3aa: CSVGGGRITDTQYF; CDR3nt: TGCAGCGTGGGGGGTGGGCGAATCACAGATACGCAGTATTTT
abundance: NA; j_gene: TRBJ1-5; v_gene: TRBV6-5; d_gene: NA; CDR3aa: CATLGTPNQPQHF; CDR3nt: TGTGCCACCCTAGGGACACCGAATCAGCCCCAGCATTTT